These 14 T cell receptor beta chains share one sample of origin, sequenced in a study of identical twins. Each CDR3 protein is one row after TCRdb ran MiXCR on the 5' RACE reads. Of 200,000 to 300,000 distinct CDR3 sequences in the sample, over 9.5% were seen once. These data also featured in a second study, about yellow fever vaccine responses in identical twins.

Sequenced sample: memory (CD45RO+) T cells sorted from blood. Every receptor here comes from a woman aged 18 to 35 in good health.

This clonotype was detected ten times or more. The gene calls are TRBV12-3 or TRBV12-4 and TRBJ1-3; no reliable D call. Trimming removed 7 bases from V and 3 bases from J, with 10 bases in between. The CDR3 is 13 residues long. CDR3 coding DNA: TGTGCCAGCATCCCAAACAGTGGAAACACCATATATTTT. As protein: CASIPNSGNTIYF.

The J gene is TRBJ2-7, the V gene TRBV2, with D uncertain. Germline CDR1 and CDR2: SNHLY and FYNNEI. The CDR3 is 19 amino acids. Deletions cut 5 bases from V and 0 bases from J, with 26 bases between. Here the CDR3 reads CASSLEWSAVSSHSYEQYF. The CDR3, as DNA: TGTGCCAGCAGTCTAGAGTGGAGTGCGGTTTCCTCACACTCCTACGAGCAGTACTTC.

This clonotype was detected only a few times. The chain joins TRBV5-1 to TRBJ2-2, with no clear D. V shed 5 bases and J shed 2 bases, with 19 bases lying between them. The CDR3 runs to 17 residues. The V gene's germline CDR1 is SGHRS and CDR2 YFSETQ. The CDR3 region is CASRPPPGSTNTGELFF. The CDR3 bases are TGCGCCAGCAGGCCCCCTCCTGGCAGTACTAACACCGGGGAGCTGTTTTTT.

This clonotype was detected many times. The chain joins TRBV7-3 to TRBJ1-1; no clear D. CDR3 size: 15 residues. Per the germline V gene, CDR1 is SGHTA and CDR2 is FQGTGA. The V gene lost 1 base and the J gene lost 0 bases, with 9 bases spanning the gap. The CDR3 DNA sequence: TGTGCCAGCAGCTTAAGGCACCAGATGAACACTGAAGCTTTCTTT. Encoded protein: CASSLRHQMNTEAFF.

This clonotype was observed at least ten times. V and J are TRBV5-1 and TRBJ2-3; D unresolved. Germline V gene lookup returns CDR1 SGHRS and CDR2 YFSETQ. The CDR3 covers 14 residues. Between the trimmed V and J ends, which lost 2 bases and 4 bases, there was a span of 11 bases. CDR3 coding DNA: TGCGCCAGCAGCTTTGGTCTAGATCCAGATACGCAGTATTTT. The encoded protein is CASSFGLDPDTQYF. The full variable domain, rest sourced from reference TRBV5-1 and TRBJ2-3, is KAGVTQTPRYLIKTRGQQVTLSCSPISGHRSVSWYQQTPGQGLQFLFEYFSETQRNKGNFPGRFSGRQFSNSRSEMNVSTLELGDSALYLCASSFGLDPDTQYFGPGTRLTVL.

This clonotype has a count of ten or more. V is TRBV3-1 and J is TRBJ2-7; 7 bases align to TRBD1. V gave up 4 bases and J gave up 3 bases; unmatched junction bases: 9. In germline, CDR1 is LGHDT, CDR2 YNNKEL (reference sequence). The CDR3 length is 15 residues. The CDR3 DNA reads as TGTGCCAGCAGCCTCCCCGGGACAGCCAACTACGAGCAGTACTTC. Its protein is CASSLPGTANYEQYF.

The chain carries TRBV14 and TRBJ2-4; 9 bases are shared with TRBD1. Per the germline V gene, CDR1 is SGHDN and CDR2 is FVKESK. The V and J ends lost 1 base and 5 bases, in that order; junction bases with no gene match: 3. This CDR3 spans 15 amino acids. The CDR3 region is CASSQGTGEENIQYF. The CDR3 nucleotides are TGTGCCAGCAGCCAAGGGACAGGGGAGGAAAACATTCAGTACTTC.

This clonotype was observed a few times. The DNA of the CDR3 is TGTGCCAGCAGCCCGGGGACAAGTAATGAAAAACTGTTTTTT. It yields the protein CASSPGTSNEKLFF. V usage is TRBV7-9 and J usage is TRBJ1-4; maybe TRBD1 (6 bases). Trimming removed 5 bases from V and 4 bases from J, with 11 bases in between. CDR3 length: 14 residues. Germline CDR1 and CDR2: SEHNR and FQNEAQ (reference sequence).

The chain carries TRBV5-6 and TRBJ1-1; the match to TRBD1 covers 8 bases. The CDR3 is 15 residues long. V gave up 0 bases and J gave up 5 bases; unmatched junction bases: 6. In germline, CDR1 is SGHDT, CDR2 YYEEEE. This CDR3 is CASSLETGAGTEAFF. The CDR3 nucleotides read TGTGCCAGCAGCTTGGAGACAGGGGCGGGAACTGAAGCTTTCTTT.

This clonotype was picked up many times. Here the CDR3 reads CASSFWGVGSYNEQFF. The CDR3 nucleotides read TGCGCCAGCAGCTTTTGGGGAGTCGGTTCCTACAATGAGCAGTTCTTC. V and J are TRBV5-1 and TRBJ2-1, with D perhaps matching TRBD2 (5 bases). V lost 2 bases, J lost 1 base, and 13 bases lay in between. CDR1 and CDR2 (germline): SGHRS, YFSETQ. The CDR3 runs to 16 residues.

This clonotype appeared a few times. The chain carries TRBV2 and TRBJ2-2; no clear D gene. The V end was cut by 6 bases, the J end by 0 bases, with 5 bases between. Germline CDR1 is SNHLY and CDR2 is FYNNEI. The CDR3 contains 13 residues. The CDR3 nucleotides read TGTGCCAGCAGGACGTCGAACACCGGGGAGCTGTTTTTT. It yields the protein CASRTSNTGELFF.

V gene TRBV7-8 combines with J gene TRBJ1-2; D is perhaps TRBD1 (5 bases). V lost 4 bases and J lost 7, with 16 bases in between. This CDR3 spans 14 amino acids. CDR1 is SGHVS and CDR2 is FQNEAQ in the germline V gene. CDR3 in DNA: TGTGCCAGCAGCTCGTTGGGGGAACCGGTTGGCTACACCTTC. Translated: CASSSLGEPVGYTF. Combining the CDR3 with reference TRBV7-8 and TRBJ1-2 gives the whole variable domain GAGVSQSPRYKVAKRGQDVALRCDPISGHVSLFWYQQALGQGPEFLTYFQNEAQLDKSGLPSDRFFAERPEGSVSTLKIQRTQQEDSAVYLCASSSLGEPVGYTFGSGTRLTVV.

The chain carries TRBV2 and TRBJ2-2; TRBD1 agrees at 9 bases. Trimming cost V 7 bases and J 7 bases; bases outside gene matches: 10. CDR1 and CDR2 (germline): SNHLY, FYNNEI. The CDR3 covers 15 residues. The CDR3 region has the DNA TGTGCCAGCACGGTTGGACAGGGGCATGGCGGGGAGCTGTTTTTT. It codes for CASTVGQGHGGELFF.

The CDR3: CASSSRTGSSYEQYF. In nucleotides, the CDR3 is TGTGCCAGCAGTTCACGGACAGGGAGCTCCTACGAGCAGTACTTC. The chain links TRBV27 to TRBJ2-7; 8 nucleotides align to TRBD1. Germline CDR1 is MNHEY and CDR2 is SMNVEV (reference sequence). This CDR3 spans 15 amino acids. Trimming took 4 bases from V and 0 from J; bases not matched to a gene: 5.